Each of the 9 T cell receptor beta chains below was sequenced from the same sample in a study of cytomegalovirus exposure and HLA in healthy donors. This PCR relied on a set of 60 Vbeta primers and 13 Jbeta primers. Method: immunoSEQ multiplex PCR; TCRdb's copy keeps in-frame clones and lacks some. The table shows about 82,000 clones, with 70% to 80% occurring only once. Sequencing used PBMCs. These receptors were obtained from a human donor in good health.

The chain links TRBV2 to TRBJ2-4; possibly TRBD1 for D (5 bases). Trimming shortened V by 7 bases and J by 0 bases, and 13 bases separated the two germline ends. Germline CDR1 reads SNHLY; CDR2 reads FYNNEI. CDR3 size: 15 residues. As DNA, the CDR3 is TGTGCCAGCAATGGACAACGAATAGCCAAAAACATTCAGTACTTC. Its protein product is CASNGQRIAKNIQYF.

This chain joins TRBV6-5 and TRBJ2-1, with TRBD2 matching 13 bases. With V trimmed by 2 bases and J by 3 bases, 1 base remained unmatched. Germline V gene sequence: CDR1 MNHEY, CDR2 SVGAGI. The CDR3 spans 16 residues. The CDR3 here is CASSYRLAGGYNEQFF. CDR3 bases: TGTGCCAGCAGTTACCGACTAGCGGGGGGCTACAATGAGCAGTTCTTC.

This chain joins TRBV9 and TRBJ2-6; tentatively, D is TRBD1 (6 bases). Per germline, CDR1 SGDLS and CDR2 YYNGEE. The length of the CDR3 is 17 residues. Trimming took 4 bases from V and 0 from J, leaving 14 bases between them. The CDR3 DNA sequence: TGTGCCAGCAGCCCAACCCTACAGGGCTCTGGGGCCAACGTCCTGACTTTC. It is translated as CASSPTLQGSGANVLTF.

This clone was found once. This chain joins TRBV14 and TRBJ2-7, with 8 bases matching TRBD2. The V and J ends lost 5 bases and 3 bases, in that order; junction bases with no gene match: 6. Germline V gives CDR1 SGHDN, CDR2 FVKESK. CDR3 length equals 14 residues. This CDR3 reads CASSDREGGYEQYF. As DNA, the CDR3 is TGTGCCAGCAGCGACCGGGAGGGAGGCTACGAGCAGTACTTC.

The chain recombines TRBV5-8 with TRBJ1-1, with D hard to call. This CDR3 contains 14 residues. Trimming stripped 0 bases from V and 4 bases from J, with 10 bases between. Germline V CDR1 and CDR2: SGHTS, YDEGEE. The CDR3 spells CASSLAAVSTEAFF. CDR3 DNA sequence: TGTGCCAGCAGCTTGGCGGCGGTTAGCACTGAAGCTTTCTTT.

The rearrangement links TRBV19 to TRBJ1-2; the D is unclear. Germline loops: CDR1 LNHDA, CDR2 SQIVND (reference sequence). There are 15 residues in the CDR3. Trimming shortened V by 1 base and J by 0 bases, and 9 bases separated the two germline ends. CDR3 nucleotide sequence: TGTGCCAGTAGTATAGTGCCAGGAACTAACTATGGCTACACCTTC. Encoded protein: CASSIVPGTNYGYTF.

The rearrangement links TRBV19 to TRBJ1-6; D uncertain. The CDR3 extends over 14 amino acids. CDR1 and CDR2 (germline): LNHDA, SQIVND (reference sequence). The germline V and J ends were trimmed by 1 base and 5 bases, with 6 bases remaining between them. The CDR3 sequence is CASSIGTDNSPLHF. CDR3 bases: TGTGCCAGTAGTATAGGCACGGATAATTCACCCCTCCACTTT.

This clone occurred many times. The chain uses TRBV4-3 and TRBJ1-1; perhaps TRBD1 as D (5 bases). The CDR3 consists of 15 residues. The germline gives CDR1 LGHNA, CDR2 YSLEER. Trimming shortened V by 4 bases and J by 1 base, and 13 bases separated the two germline ends. The CDR3 nucleotides are TGCGCCAGCAGCCCGCCTGGGGCTCCGAACACTGAAGCTTTCTTT. It specifies CASSPPGAPNTEAFF.

The rearrangement links TRBV11-2 to TRBJ2-7; D gene unclear. CDR3 size: 11 residues. The germline CDR1 and CDR2 sequences are SGHAT and FQNNGV. Trimming removed 3 bases from V and 4 bases from J, with 4 bases in between. The chain's CDR3 is CASSFSYEQYF. CDR3 in DNA: TGTGCCAGCAGCTTCTCTTACGAGCAGTACTTC.